Below, 21 T cell receptor beta chains from the same sample are listed, as sequenced in a study of human versus mouse CDR3 diversity and MHC coevolution. Only in-frame clones appear in the TCRdb table, and some are missing; sequencing was by immunoSEQ multiplex PCR. The table has some 60,000 clones, around 94% seen once. Sequencing was done on a sample of naive CD4+ T cells from blood. The subset is: CD45RO-negative CD62L-positive naive CD4 T cells. These receptors originate from a person aged 55 to 75 in good health.

This clone was picked up one time. The chain joins TRBV19 to TRBJ2-1, with 11 nucleotides matching TRBD2. Germline loops: CDR1 LNHDA, CDR2 SQIVND (reference sequence). This CDR3 comprises 17 residues. V lost 3 bases, J lost 7 bases, and 11 bases stayed unmatched. The CDR3 DNA follows: TGTGCCAGTAGTATCTTTGTAGCGGGAGGGCAGGGTAATGAGCAGTTCTTC. Translation: CASSIFVAGGQGNEQFF.

The rearrangement uses TRBV11-2 and TRBJ2-6; maybe TRBD1 (6 bases). CDR1 and CDR2 (germline): SGHAT, FQNNGV. The CDR3 sequence is 19 residues long. Trimming left V 5 bases short and J 2 bases short, with 22 bases between. The CDR3 sequence: CASSPGRGQGSTGANVLTF. Here the CDR3 DNA reads TGTGCCAGCAGCCCAGGTCGTGGGCAGGGGAGTACTGGGGCCAACGTCCTGACTTTC.

For the CDR3, the DNA is TGTGCCATCAGTGTAGCAGGGGCTGGGGCCAACGTCCTGACTTTC. Protein: CAISVAGAGANVLTF. The rearrangement uses TRBV10-3 and TRBJ2-6, with a possible D match to TRBD1 (6 bases). Trimming left V 4 bases short and J 2 bases short, with 9 bases between. Germline CDR1 is ENHRY and CDR2 is SYGVKD. The CDR3 totals 15 residues.

The chain couples TRBV19 to TRBJ1-1; D might be TRBD1 (5 bases). V dropped 7 bases and J dropped 0 bases, with 9 bases sitting between them. CDR1 and CDR2 from the germline V gene are LNHDA and SQIVND (reference sequence). This CDR3 spans 13 amino acids. The CDR3 DNA is TGTGCCAGTAATTGGGGGGTGAACACTGAAGCTTTCTTT. This gives the protein CASNWGVNTEAFF.

CDR3 nucleotides: TGTGCCAGCAGTGAAGGACATTATAGCAATCAGCCCCAGCATTTT. This sequence encodes CASSEGHYSNQPQHF. The rearrangement uses TRBV2 and TRBJ1-5; D remains ambiguous. Germline V gene data show CDR1 as SNHLY and CDR2 as FYNNEI. The CDR3 is 15 amino acids. Trimming took off 1 base at V and 0 bases at J, with 7 bases between the two ends.

The V gene is TRBV7-2, the J gene TRBJ1-1; the D gene is possibly TRBD1 (6 bases). CDR3 size: 14 residues. V gave up 3 bases and J gave up 7 bases, with 15 bases separating them. Germline V CDR1 and CDR2: SGHTA, FQGNSA. The CDR3 coding sequence is TGTGCCAGCAGCTTCCGACAGGCCGCCAGTGAAGCTTTCTTT. It encodes CASSFRQAASEAFF.

J is TRBJ2-7 and V is TRBV6-4; D may be TRBD2 (5 bases). This CDR3 contains 15 residues. Trimming cost V 8 bases and J 4 bases, with 21 bases left between them. CDR1 is MRHNA, CDR2 SNTAGT, per germline. CDR3 DNA: TGTGCCAGCGGATATCGGATAAAAGGGAGTTACGAGCAGTACTTC. Its translation: CASGYRIKGSYEQYF.

The V call is TRBV6-5, the J call TRBJ1-2; TRBD1 agrees at 10 bases. The CDR3 covers 15 residues. With 5 bases clipped from V and 4 bases from J, the junction kept 7 bases outside the gene matches. Germline CDR1 reads MNHEY; CDR2 reads SVGAGI. The CDR3 spells CASSRTGGMRYGYTF. The CDR3, as DNA: TGTGCCAGCAGTCGGACAGGGGGGATGCGCTATGGCTACACCTTC.

CDR3 DNA: TGTGCCAGCTCACCACCGGGGGGGCCTAAAGAGACCCAGTACTTC. Translation gives CASSPPGGPKETQYF. This chain joins TRBV18 and TRBJ2-5; possible D gene TRBD2, 7 bases. This CDR3 spans 15 amino acids. CDR1 KGHSH and CDR2 LQKENI come from the germline V gene. Trimming took off 0 bases at V and 3 bases at J, with 11 bases between the two ends.

The rearrangement uses TRBV5-4 and TRBJ2-1, with 8 nucleotides matching TRBD2. The CDR3 has 15 amino acids. The germline gives CDR1 SGHNT, CDR2 YYREEE (reference sequence). V was clipped by 3 bases and J by 5 bases; unmatched bases: 7. In nucleotides, the CDR3 is TGTGCCAGCAGCTGGAGCGGGAGTGTGCACAATGAGCAGTTCTTC. Translated, it gives CASSWSGSVHNEQFF. Complete variable domain (other parts from reference TRBV5-4 and TRBJ2-1): ETGVTQSPTHLIKTRGQQVTLRCSSQSGHNTVSWYQQALGQGPQFIFQYYREEENGRGNFPPRFSGLQFPNYSSELNVNALELDDSALYLCASSWSGSVHNEQFFGPGTRLTVL.

The rearrangement links TRBV15 to TRBJ2-7, with TRBD2 matching over 10 bases. From germline, CDR1 is LNHNV and CDR2 YYDKDF (reference sequence). V was pared by 0 bases and J by 1 base, with 6 bases of the junction left unmatched. This CDR3 contains 17 residues. The DNA of the CDR3 is TGTGCCACCAGCAGAGACCATCCTAGCGGGAGTTCCTACGAGCAGTACTTC. Amino acid sequence: CATSRDHPSGSSYEQYF.

The rearrangement links TRBV27 to TRBJ1-2; D perhaps matches TRBD1 (6 bases). V lost 4 bases and J lost 8, with 17 bases in between. This CDR3 spans 14 amino acids. CDR1 is MNHEY, CDR2 SMNVEV, per germline (reference sequence). CDR3 in DNA: TGTGCCAGCAGTTCCCGGACAGAAAGGAGGGGCTACACCTTC. Protein sequence: CASSSRTERRGYTF.

In its sample, this clone was seen once. V and J are TRBV5-4 and TRBJ2-6; D is uncertain. The V end lost 4 bases, the J end lost 1 base, and 6 bases lay between the germline ends. This CDR3 has 14 residues. Germline-derived CDR1 and CDR2 are SGHNT and YYREEE (reference sequence). For the CDR3, the DNA is TGTGCCAGCAGCCCTCCGTCTGGGGCCAACGTCCTGACTTTC. It translates to CASSPPSGANVLTF.

The chain joins TRBV29-1 to TRBJ2-1; the match to TRBD1 covers 7 bases. J lost 5 bases, V lost 7 bases, and 8 bases had no gene match. The germline CDR1 and CDR2 sequences are SQVTM and ANQGSEA. This CDR3 region has 13 residues. The CDR3 spells CSDYRDSNNEQFF. The CDR3 region has the DNA TGCAGCGACTACCGGGACAGTAACAATGAGCAGTTCTTC.

The V and J genes are TRBV19 and TRBJ2-3; maybe TRBD1 (6 bases). This CDR3 has 13 amino acids. Trimming took off 9 bases at V and 4 bases at J, with 14 bases between the two ends. Germline V CDR1 and CDR2: LNHDA, SQIVND (reference sequence). CDR3 sequence (DNA): TGTGCCAGCTCTTTGGGGGCGGCAGATACGCAGTATTTT. This sequence encodes CASSLGAADTQYF.

The chain links TRBV18 to TRBJ2-3, with D unresolved. The CDR3 contains 15 residues. Germline-derived CDR1 and CDR2 are KGHSH and LQKENI. V lost 6 bases to trimming and J lost 0 bases, with 13 bases between them. CDR3 protein: CASSPIGLSTDTQYF. Written as DNA, the CDR3 is TGTGCCAGCTCCCCGATTGGGCTGAGCACAGATACGCAGTATTTT.

This sequence joins TRBV5-1 and TRBJ2-3; 7 bases are a match to TRBD1. CDR3 length: 16 residues. Per the germline V gene, CDR1 is SGHRS and CDR2 is YFSETQ. Trimming at V came to 3 bases and at J to 3 bases, leaving 10 bases not matched to a gene. The CDR3 nucleotides read TGCGCCAGCAGCTCCGACAGGGTATTGGGAACAGATACGCAGTATTTT. Its protein product is CASSSDRVLGTDTQYF.

V is TRBV9 and J is TRBJ2-5; 10 nucleotides line up with TRBD2. J lost 9 bases, V lost 3 bases, and 14 bases had no gene match. This CDR3 is built from 16 residues. Per germline, CDR1 SGDLS and CDR2 YYNGEE. The DNA for the CDR3 is TGTGCCAGCAGCGCCGTAGCGGGAGGACTTGGGGAGGCCCAGTACTTC. It is translated as CASSAVAGGLGEAQYF.

The rearrangement links TRBV6-6 to TRBJ2-7; possible D gene TRBD2, 7 bases. The V end lost 2 bases, the J end lost 5 bases, and 19 bases lay between the germline ends. CDR3 length: 16 amino acids. Per germline, CDR1 MNHNY and CDR2 SVGAGI (reference sequence). The DNA of the CDR3 is TGTGCCAGCAGTTACCCGGTGTCGGGGGGCAGCGACGAGCAGTACTTC. Amino acids: CASSYPVSGGSDEQYF.

This chain connects TRBV5-5 to TRBJ2-5, with a possible D match to TRBD2 (6 bases). The J call could be wrong; TRBJ2-7 is a better fit for the DNA end. The CDR3 covers 14 residues. Germline V gene data show CDR1 as SGHKS and CDR2 as YYEKEE (reference sequence). This CDR3 is CASSFGGSSYEQYF. The CDR3 DNA follows: TGTGCCAGCAGCTTTGGAGGGAGTTCCTACGAGCAGTACTTC.

The chain joins TRBV6-6 to TRBJ2-3, with TRBD2 matching 8 bases. With 7 bases clipped from V and 5 bases from J, the junction kept 11 bases outside the gene matches. CDR3 length: 15 residues. Germline V CDR1 and CDR2: MNHNY, SVGAGI (reference sequence). CDR3 DNA sequence: TGTGCCAGCACCGTGACTAGCGAGAGGGGAGATACGCAGTATTTT. It encodes CASTVTSERGDTQYF.